This TCR beta chain was identified in a study of blood T cells in healthy people across ages. A second PCR of about 7 to 12 cycles used a sample-barcoded 5' primer and a J-beta primer mix. TCRdb itself ran the 5' RACE reads through MiXCR, one entry per CDR3 protein. This table has roughly 700,000 distinct CDR3 sequences, about 32% appearing once. Ten or more counts support this clonotype. The CDR3 sequence is 15 residues long. The V gene's germline CDR1 is SGHTA and CDR2 FQGNSA. Losses at the gene ends were 4 bases for V and 5 bases for J; bases not matched to a gene: 4. The source material was blood. J is TRBJ2-7 and V is TRBV7-2, with 14 bases fitting TRBD2. The origin of this receptor is a woman older than 75 in good health. CDR3 nucleotides: TGTGCCAGCAGCTGGACTAGCGGGGGGATCAACGAGCAGTACTTC. This encodes CASSWTSGGINEQYF.